Below, 9 T cell receptor beta chains from the same sample are listed, as sequenced in a study of blood T cell repertoires in COVID-19 (dated by TCRdb to 2020 to 2022). To prepare the library, the immunoSEQ multiplex PCR assay was applied. This immuneACCESS table, as held by TCRdb, lists in-frame sequences with V and J called but not all clones. Of the missing ones, under half trace to an unresolved V gene in checked studies; the others have no known cause. The sample contains approximately 46,000 clones, 82% of them found a single time. The top ten constitute around 2.8% of the sample. The material sequenced was peripheral blood. The source of these receptors is a woman in her sixties with acute or convalescent COVID-19.

The rearrangement links TRBV2 to TRBJ2-5; maybe TRBD2 (6 bases). The V end was cut by 6 bases, the J end by 5 bases, with 13 bases between. The CDR3 has 13 amino acids. CDR1 SNHLY and CDR2 FYNNEI come from the germline V gene. The CDR3 region is CASSAGRGETQYF. The CDR3 nucleotides are TGTGCCAGCAGCGCGGGACGCGGGGAGACCCAGTACTTC.

V usage is TRBV30 and J usage is TRBJ1-2; 8 bases map to TRBD1. V lost 1 base and J lost 6; bases outside the gene matches: 4. Germline CDR1 reads GTSNPN; CDR2 reads SVGIG (reference sequence). This CDR3 contains 13 residues. DNA for the CDR3: TGTGCCTGGAGTGAGGACAGGGTGGATGGCTACACCTTC. Amino acids: CAWSEDRVDGYTF.

The rearrangement uses TRBV10-3 and TRBJ2-7, with 7 bases matching TRBD2. Germline lookup yields CDR1 ENHRY and CDR2 SYGVKD. The CDR3 extends over 14 amino acids. Unmatched junction bases numbered 8, after V lost 7 bases and J lost 2 bases. As DNA, the CDR3 is TGTGCCATCACCGACCAGCGGGGTACCTACGAGCAGTACTTC. It translates to CAITDQRGTYEQYF.

The CDR3 reads CASSLWSAAGGFNYGYTF. The CDR3 DNA is TGTGCCAGCAGTTTATGGTCGGCTGCAGGGGGCTTTAACTATGGCTACACCTTC. The chain recombines TRBV27 with TRBJ1-2; TRBD1 agrees at 8 bases. In germline, CDR1 is MNHEY, CDR2 SMNVEV (reference sequence). This CDR3 is built from 18 residues. V trimming: 1 base; J trimming: 1 base; junction bases outside the gene matches: 11.

This chain uses TRBV28 with TRBJ1-2, with D possibly TRBD1 on 5 matching bases. Germline V CDR1 and CDR2: MDHEN, SYDVKM. The CDR3 consists of 14 residues. V was cut by 1 base and J by 5 bases, with 11 bases left in between. DNA of the CDR3: TGTGCCAGCAGTTTATTCTTTGGGGCGTATGGCTACACCTTC. This translates into CASSLFFGAYGYTF.

CDR3 nucleotides: TGTGCCAGCAGCACCTGGACAGGGGGCGGTGGCTACACCTTC. Protein sequence: CASSTWTGGGGYTF. The chain joins TRBV11-2 to TRBJ1-2; TRBD1 agrees at 11 bases. Losses at the gene ends were 5 bases for V and 7 bases for J; bases not matched to a gene: 6. This CDR3 has 14 residues. The germline V gene encodes CDR1 SGHAT and CDR2 FQNNGV.

This chain connects TRBV5-1 to TRBJ1-2; 7 nucleotides agree with TRBD1. J gave up 6 bases and V 0 bases, and 2 bases lay outside the gene matches. Germline CDR1 and CDR2: SGHRS and YFSETQ. CDR3 length: 13 residues. The CDR3 protein is CASSLEGGHGYTF. CDR3 coding DNA: TGCGCCAGCAGCTTGGAAGGGGGCCATGGCTACACCTTC.

The CDR3 region is CASSQDGQGGTYTF. The CDR3 bases are TGTGCCAGCAGCCAAGACGGACAGGGAGGTACCTACACCTTC. The rearrangement links TRBV4-2 to TRBJ1-2; TRBD1 matches at 8 bases. This CDR3 comprises 14 residues. Germline values: CDR1 LGHNA, CDR2 YNFKEQ. V trimming: 0 bases; J trimming: 10 bases; junction bases outside the gene matches: 7.

This clone has a single count. This chain connects TRBV23-1 to TRBJ2-7; possibly TRBD2 for D (6 bases). TRBV23-1 carries the ORF label, with uncertain function. CDR3 length: 16 residues. V lost 0 bases, J lost 6 bases, and 18 bases lay in between. The CDR3 here is CASSQSGGQGRCEQYF. The CDR3 bases are TGCGCCAGCAGTCAATCAGGAGGGCAGGGTCGTTGCGAGCAGTACTTC.